The 22 T cell receptor beta chains below were found in one sample sequenced in a study of T cells expressing NK-cell markers. TCRdb re-called the 5' RACE reads, yielding one record per CDR3 amino acid sequence without DNA. Recorded here are fewer than 400,000 distinct CDR3 sequences; the top ten clones represent about 10%. The specimen was blood T cells: a sorted CD56 or NKG2C T cell subset, CD4+ or CD8+ T cells, or bulk PBMC T cells (not recorded which). The receptors were gathered from a woman in her 50s in good health.

The CDR3 protein is CASSNAYEQYF. J is TRBJ2-7 and V is TRBV19. The CDR3 spans 11 residues. Germline V lookup: CDR1 LNHDA, CDR2 SQIVND (reference sequence). The full variable domain, in which reference TRBV19 and TRBJ2-7 provide the parts outside the CDR3, is DGGITQSPKYLFRKEGQNVTLSCEQNLNHDAMYWYRQDPGQGLRLIYYSQIVNDFQKGDIAEGYSVSREKKESFPLTVTSAQKNPTAFYLCASSNAYEQYFGPGTRLTVT.

The rearrangement uses TRBV9 and TRBJ2-2; the D gene TCRdb calls, TRBD1, cannot be checked with no DNA. Germline lookup yields CDR1 SGDLS and CDR2 YYNGEE. The CDR3 length is 16 residues. The CDR3 loop reads CASSGVLTGGTGELFF.

V usage is TRBV27 and J usage is TRBJ2-2; there is no DNA to check the TCRdb D call of TRBD1. The CDR3 runs 18 residues. Germline CDR1 is MNHEY and CDR2 is SMNVEV (reference sequence). CDR3 loop: CASSLARAGTGGLGELFF.

The chain uses TRBV5-1 and TRBJ2-2. CDR1 and CDR2 from the germline V gene are SGHRS and YFSETQ. This CDR3 comprises 14 residues. This CDR3 reads CASSSGQLAGELFF.

V is TRBV24-1 and J is TRBJ2-5; no DNA is available, so the TRBD2 call from TCRdb remains unchecked. The CDR3 loop spans 16 amino acids. CDR1 is KGHDR, CDR2 SFDVKD, per germline. The CDR3 loop reads CATSDLGTSNRETQYF.

The chain recombines TRBV18 with TRBJ2-7; the D gene TCRdb calls, TRBD1, cannot be checked with no DNA. CDR3 size: 15 residues. Germline loops: CDR1 KGHSH, CDR2 LQKENI. The CDR3 is CASSPRDLQGSEQYF.

The V gene is TRBV5-6, the J gene TRBJ2-1. Per the germline V gene, CDR1 is SGHDT and CDR2 is YYEEEE. This CDR3 spans 13 amino acids. CDR3 residues: CASSLRVSNEQFF.

J is TRBJ2-7 and V is TRBV3-1; the D call of TRBD1 rests on TCRdb alone, since no DNA is present to check it. The CDR3 extends over 15 amino acids. Germline CDR1 and CDR2: LGHDT and YNNKEL (reference sequence). The chain's CDR3 is CASSPTPTGAYEQYF.

CDR3 residues: CASRVRETQYF. The rearrangement joins TRBV21-1 to TRBJ2-5. TRBV21-1 is a pseudogene locus. There are 11 residues in the CDR3.

The chain's CDR3 is CSVVDRAGYTF. This chain links TRBV29-1 with TRBJ1-2; TCRdb names TRBD1, which stays unverified in the absence of DNA. This CDR3 region has 11 residues. Germline lookup yields CDR1 SQVTM and CDR2 ANQGSEA.

This chain joins TRBV5-1 and TRBJ2-1; TCRdb picks TRBD2, but there is no DNA to check that call. CDR3 size: 16 residues. The germline gives CDR1 SGHRS, CDR2 YFSETQ. Here the CDR3 reads CASSFGGLDILGEQFF.

The chain uses TRBV4-1 and TRBJ2-3. Germline V gene data show CDR1 as MGHRA and CDR2 as YSYEKL. The CDR3 sequence is 14 residues long. CDR3 region: CASSQSLSTDTQYF.

The chain joins TRBV5-1 to TRBJ1-2; the TCRdb call, TRBD1, lacks DNA for checking. Germline lookup yields CDR1 SGHRS and CDR2 YFSETQ. The CDR3 has 14 amino acids. CDR3 sequence reads: CASSFEGMDYGYTF.

The chain combines TRBV3-1 with TRBJ2-4; without DNA, the TCRdb call of TRBD2 cannot be checked. This CDR3 comprises 19 residues. Germline CDR1 reads LGHDT; CDR2 reads YNNKEL (reference sequence). CDR3 protein: CASSQTSGLAGQPGNIQYF.

This chain joins TRBV12-3 or TRBV12-4 and TRBJ2-1; TCRdb lists TRBD1, though no DNA is available to test this call. The CDR3 sequence is 16 residues long. The CDR3 reads CASTLWGAGTADEQFF.

The chain is built from TRBV7-8 and TRBJ1-1. The CDR3 loop spans 14 amino acids. CDR1 is SGHVS, CDR2 FQNEAQ, per germline. Here the CDR3 reads CASSLETRSGGAFF. Full variable domain (rest looked up from reference TRBV7-8 and TRBJ1-1): GAGVSQSPRYKVAKRGQDVALRCDPISGHVSLFWYQQALGQGPEFLTYFQNEAQLDKSGLPSDRFFAERPEGSVSTLKIQRTQQEDSAVYLCASSLETRSGGAFFGQGTRLTVV.

The chain combines TRBV12-5 with TRBJ1-1; lacking DNA, the TRBD1 call made by TCRdb goes unchecked. The CDR3 is 14 residues long. CDR1 is LGHNT, CDR2 FRNRAP, per germline. The CDR3 region is CASGLTQGITEAFF.

The chain employs TRBV5-1 and TRBJ1-6; absent DNA, TCRdb's TRBD1 call cannot be checked. The CDR3 consists of 17 residues. Per germline, CDR1 SGHRS and CDR2 YFSETQ. CDR3 residues: CASSLEGTGAWNSPLHF.

The V gene is TRBV5-6, the J gene TRBJ2-1. CDR1 is SGHDT, CDR2 YYEEEE, per germline. This CDR3 region has 13 residues. CDR3 protein: CASSFQAANEQFF.

The chain uses TRBV29-1 and TRBJ2-5. The CDR3 consists of 11 residues. Germline CDR1 and CDR2: SQVTM and ANQGSEA. The CDR3 reads CSVMRSETQYF.

V gene TRBV4-2 combines with J gene TRBJ2-1. Germline loops: CDR1 LGHNA, CDR2 YNFKEQ. The CDR3 has 15 amino acids. CDR3 amino acids: CASSQERRSDNEQFF.

The chain is built from TRBV9 and TRBJ1-5; lacking DNA, the TRBD1 call made by TCRdb goes unchecked. The germline V gene encodes CDR1 SGDLS and CDR2 YYNGEE. The CDR3 has 15 residues. The CDR3 spells CASSPFPGSNQPQHF.